This passage covers 23 T cell receptor beta chains from one sample sequenced in a study of cytomegalovirus exposure and HLA in healthy donors. The assay was immunoSEQ multiplex PCR, and TCRdb's table has in-frame clones only and misses some. The sample lists 75,000 to 85,000 clones, about nine tenths occurring once. Sequencing used PBMCs. The source is a man aged 25 to 40 in good health and CMV-seronegative.

The chain couples TRBV28 to TRBJ1-1; D remains ambiguous. Trimming took off 6 bases at V and 7 bases at J, with 9 bases between the two ends. Germline V gene lookup returns CDR1 MDHEN and CDR2 SYDVKM. This CDR3 has 11 amino acids. CDR3 region: CASRNELEAFF. DNA of the CDR3: TGTGCCAGCAGAAACGAGCTTGAAGCTTTCTTT.

V gene TRBV4-1 combines with J gene TRBJ1-5; weak D call: TRBD1 (5 bases). The germline V gene encodes CDR1 MGHRA and CDR2 YSYEKL. V lost 4 bases to trimming and J lost 3 bases, with 28 bases between them. The CDR3 runs 20 residues. CDR3 nucleotides: TGCGCCAGCAGCCCATTTGTAAGACAGCGCGCTATTACCAACAATCAGCCCCAGCATTTT. Its translation is CASSPFVRQRAITNNQPQHF.

The genes are TRBV30 and TRBJ2-7, with D perhaps matching TRBD2 (5 bases). Trimming removed 0 bases from V and 2 bases from J, with 14 bases in between. There are 15 residues in the CDR3. The germline V gene has CDR1 GTSNPN and CDR2 SVGIG (reference sequence). The CDR3 protein is CAWSVFQRRPYEQYF. Here the CDR3 DNA reads TGTGCCTGGAGTGTTTTCCAGCGGAGGCCCTACGAGCAGTACTTC.

The V call is TRBV5-1, the J call TRBJ2-2, with 9 bases identical to TRBD1. The CDR3 runs 17 residues. CDR1 and CDR2 from the germline V gene are SGHRS and YFSETQ. Losses at the gene ends were 5 bases for V and 4 bases for J; bases not matched to a gene: 12. The CDR3 region has the DNA TGCGCCAGCAGTCGCTTAGCCGGGACAGGGCCCACCGGGGAGCTGTTTTTT. This encodes CASSRLAGTGPTGELFF.

The V gene is TRBV5-1, the J gene TRBJ1-6; D may be TRBD1 (5 bases). The CDR3 has 15 residues. Trimming cost V 0 bases and J 10 bases, with 14 bases left between them. The germline CDR1 and CDR2 sequences are SGHRS and YFSETQ. Here the CDR3 reads CASSLVRVNHSPLHF. The CDR3 bases are TGCGCCAGCAGCTTGGTCAGGGTCAATCACTCACCCCTCCACTTT.

DNA for the CDR3: TGTGCCAGCTTAGGGGGATTAAACACTGAAGCTTTCTTT. This sequence encodes CASLGGLNTEAFF. J is TRBJ1-1 and V is TRBV18; weak D call: TRBD1 (6 bases). The CDR3 consists of 13 residues. From germline, CDR1 is KGHSH and CDR2 LQKENI. V lost 7 bases and J 2 bases, leaving 11 bases between the germline ends.

The chain carries TRBV5-1 and TRBJ2-4; 8 bases are a match to TRBD1. V gave up 4 bases and J gave up 6 bases; unmatched junction bases: 9. CDR3 length: 15 residues. The V gene's germline CDR1 is SGHRS and CDR2 YFSETQ. CDR3 nucleotide sequence: TGCGCCAGCAGCCGCGGACAGGGAGAGGGAAACATTCAGTACTTC. Translated: CASSRGQGEGNIQYF.

V usage is TRBV11-3 and J usage is TRBJ2-1, with 8 bases aligning to TRBD1. V lost 5 bases and J lost 13; bases outside the gene matches: 13. Per the germline V gene, CDR1 is SGHNT and CDR2 is YENEEA. The CDR3 spans 14 residues. The CDR3 spells CASSRGQANEIQFF. CDR3 bases: TGTGCCAGCAGCCGGGGACAGGCGAACGAGATACAGTTCTTC.

The chain has TRBV10-1 and TRBJ2-2; 7 positions agree with TRBD1. The CDR3 has 13 residues. The V segment lost 6 bases and the J segment 5 bases; nucleotides outside the gene matches: 3. From germline, CDR1 is WNHNN and CDR2 SYGVQD (reference sequence). CDR3 sequence reads: CASSHRGTGELFF. The CDR3 DNA sequence: TGCGCCAGCAGCCACAGGGGTACCGGGGAGCTGTTTTTT.

CDR3 sequence: CASNMAQPFPEAFF. For the CDR3, the DNA is TGTGCCAGCAATATGGCCCAACCATTCCCTGAAGCTTTCTTT. The chain combines TRBV6-1 with TRBJ1-1, with D unclear. The length of the CDR3 is 14 residues. CDR1 and CDR2 from the germline V gene are MNHNS and SASEGT. V was trimmed by 7 bases and J by 6 bases, leaving 18 bases between them.

The chain is built from TRBV7-9 and TRBJ2-3, with a possible D match to TRBD1 (6 bases). The CDR3 length is 14 residues. Germline lookup yields CDR1 SEHNR and CDR2 FQNEAQ (reference sequence). The V end lost 5 bases, the J end lost 4 bases, and 13 bases lay between the germline ends. CDR3 nucleotides: TGTGCCAGCAGCCCAGCACAGGGAGCAGATACGCAGTATTTT. Its protein product is CASSPAQGADTQYF.

The chain links TRBV27 to TRBJ2-1; TRBD2 is a possible D gene (6 bases). The CDR3 length is 16 residues. The V end lost 3 bases, the J end lost 5 bases, and 17 bases lay between the germline ends. Germline loops: CDR1 MNHEY, CDR2 SMNVEV (reference sequence). CDR3 in amino acids: CASSFFLTGADNEQFF. The CDR3 DNA follows: TGTGCCAGCAGTTTCTTTCTTACGGGAGCAGACAATGAGCAGTTCTTC.

The chain recombines TRBV5-1 with TRBJ2-2, with 8 bases that match TRBD1. Looked up from germline, CDR1 is SGHRS and CDR2 is YFSETQ. The V segment lost 0 bases and the J segment 6 bases; nucleotides outside the gene matches: 7. CDR3 length: 16 amino acids. Written as DNA, the CDR3 is TGCGCCAGCAGCTTGGCGACTCAGGACAGGGCCGGGGAGCTGTTTTTT. It translates to CASSLATQDRAGELFF.

The chain carries TRBV6-6 and TRBJ2-1, with D tentatively TRBD1 (5 bases). V gave up 0 bases and J gave up 7 bases, with 10 bases separating them. CDR1 is MNHNY and CDR2 is SVGAGI in the germline V gene (reference sequence). The CDR3 runs to 14 residues. CDR3: CASSYSQGTNEQFF. DNA for the CDR3: TGTGCCAGCAGTTACTCCCAGGGAACGAATGAGCAGTTCTTC.

The rearrangement links TRBV5-5 to TRBJ1-2; TRBD1 agrees at 10 bases. The CDR3 runs to 14 residues. V lost 4 bases to trimming and J lost 3 bases; unmatched junction nucleotides: 3. Germline-derived CDR1 and CDR2 are SGHKS and YYEKEE (reference sequence). The CDR3 nucleotides read TGTGCCAGCAGCCCGGGGACAGGGGACTATGGCTACACCTTC. Amino acid sequence: CASSPGTGDYGYTF.

This clone was seen more than once but under ten times. The V and J genes are TRBV7-2 and TRBJ2-5; the D gene is possibly TRBD2 (6 bases). Germline V CDR1 and CDR2: SGHTA, FQGNSA. This CDR3 spans 16 amino acids. Trimming cost V 5 bases and J 7 bases, with 23 bases left between them. The CDR3 spells CASSLTRQGGAGTQYF. CDR3 in DNA: TGTGCCAGCAGCCTGACCCGCCAGGGCGGGGCGGGGACCCAGTACTTC. Combining the CDR3 with reference TRBV7-2 and TRBJ2-5 gives the whole variable domain GAGVSQSPSNKVTEKGKDVELRCDPISGHTALYWYRQSLGQGLEFLIYFQGNSAPDKSGLPSDRFSAERTGGSVSTLTIQRTQQEDSAVYLCASSLTRQGGAGTQYFGPGTRLLVL.

V and J are TRBV18 and TRBJ2-1; possibly TRBD1 for D (5 bases). Trimming took off 0 bases at V and 3 bases at J, with 12 bases between the two ends. CDR1 is KGHSH, CDR2 LQKENI, per germline. The CDR3 loop spans 16 amino acids. The CDR3 here is CASSPPVGRDYNEQFF. The CDR3 DNA is TGTGCCAGCTCACCACCGGTAGGCAGGGACTACAATGAGCAGTTCTTC.

This clone was counted between two and nine times. V gene TRBV6-5 combines with J gene TRBJ2-7; D is possibly TRBD2 (6 bases). Germline CDR1 is MNHEY and CDR2 is SVGAGI. Trimming removed 2 bases from V and 4 bases from J, with 15 bases in between. The CDR3 is 15 residues long. CDR3: CASSYGTQGEYEQYF. The CDR3 DNA is TGTGCCAGCAGTTACGGGACTCAGGGCGAATACGAGCAGTACTTC.

The chain's CDR3 is CATSRELSSGNTIYF. CDR3 sequence (DNA): TGTGCCACCAGCAGAGAACTTAGCTCTGGAAACACCATATATTTT. This chain connects TRBV15 to TRBJ1-3; the D is unclear. The V end was cut by 0 bases, the J end by 0 bases, with 6 bases between. Germline CDR1 LNHNV, CDR2 YYDKDF (reference sequence). The CDR3 has 15 residues.

V and J are TRBV7-9 and TRBJ1-2; 7 bases are shared with TRBD1. The germline V gene has CDR1 SEHNR and CDR2 FQNEAQ (reference sequence). Trimming at V came to 6 bases and at J to 4 bases, leaving 8 bases not matched to a gene. This CDR3 is built from 14 residues. The CDR3 region is CASRRTGDSYGYTF. CDR3 bases: TGTGCCAGCAGGAGAACAGGGGACAGCTATGGCTACACCTTC.

The sample holds a few counts of this clone. V and J are TRBV6-5 and TRBJ1-2, with D possibly TRBD1 on 6 matching bases. This CDR3 region has 13 residues. V gave up 10 bases and J gave up 6 bases, with 18 bases separating them. Germline values: CDR1 MNHEY, CDR2 SVGAGI. The CDR3 bases are TGTGCCATCAGGGGCAGGGTCTCAAATGGCTACACCTTC. Translated: CAIRGRVSNGYTF.

The chain uses TRBV7-3 and TRBJ1-2; 8 bases line up with TRBD1. The germline CDR1 and CDR2 sequences are SGHTA and FQGTGA. V trimming: 2 bases; J trimming: 5 bases; junction bases outside the gene matches: 7. The length of the CDR3 is 15 residues. CDR3 DNA sequence: TGTGCCAGCAGCTTAGCAGGGGGCGCTGAATATGGCTACACCTTC. Protein product: CASSLAGGAEYGYTF. Drawing the rest from reference TRBV7-3 and TRBJ1-2, the complete variable domain is GAGVSQTPSNKVTEKGKYVELRCDPISGHTALYWYRQSLGQGPEFLIYFQGTGAADDSGLPNDRFFAVRPEGSVSTLKIQRTERGDSAVYLCASSLAGGAEYGYTFGSGTRLTVV.

This chain connects TRBV6-5 to TRBJ2-7; D not resolved. Trimming took off 2 bases at V and 1 base at J, with 6 bases between the two ends. CDR1 MNHEY and CDR2 SVGAGI come from the germline V gene. The CDR3 contains 13 residues. This CDR3 is CASSYTESYEQYF. The DNA for the CDR3 is TGTGCCAGCAGTTACACAGAATCCTACGAGCAGTACTTC.